These T cell receptor beta chains were read from a single sample in a study of shared clonotypes between healthy human individuals. Method: immunoSEQ multiplex PCR; TCRdb's copy keeps in-frame clones and lacks some. In the table there are roughly 1.4 million clones, roughly 98.5% of which are singletons. The material sequenced was naive CD4+ T cells sorted from blood. The source is a man aged 25-45 years in good health. CDR3s include the opening cysteine and the closing phenylalanine or tryptophan. D genes are given only for firm matches. Where a row states a size, it is once, few, many or the class of an expanded clone; other rows omit it.

TRBV11-2	NA	NA	TRBJ2-2	CASRHTGNTGELFF	TGTGCCAGCAGGCATACAGGGAACACCGGGGAGCTGTTTTTT
TRBV5-1	NA	TRBD2	TRBJ2-5	CASSSGPGGETQYF	TGCGCCAGCAGCTCCGGACCGGGGGGAGAGACCCAGTACTTC
TRBV29-1	once	TRBD1	TRBJ2-1	CSVDGTGGYEQFF	TGCAGCGTTGACGGGACAGGGGGTTATGAGCAGTTCTTC
TRBV27	NA	NA	TRBJ1-3	CASSLVKGGTIYF	TGTGCCAGCAGTTTAGTTAAAGGTGGAACCATATATTTT
TRBV7-8	once	TRBD1	TRBJ1-3	CASSLSTGAGNTIYF	TGTGCCAGCAGCTTATCGACAGGGGCTGGAAACACCATATATTTT
TRBV7-9	NA	NA	TRBJ2-3	CASSRDGADTQYF	TGTGCCAGCAGCCGGGACGGGGCAGATACGCAGTATTTT
TRBV10-2	NA	NA	TRBJ2-7	CASSEALRDRGLAGGKYEQYF	TGCGCCAGCAGCGAAGCCCTCCGGGACAGGGGATTAGCGGGAGGAAAATACGAGCAGTACTTC
TRBV11-2	NA	NA	TRBJ1-1	CASNGLFMNTEAFF	TGTGCCAGCAACGGATTGTTCATGAACACTGAAGCTTTCTTT
TRBV4-2	NA	NA	TRBJ1-2	CASSQDGRGADGYTF	TGTGCCAGCAGCCAAGATGGTCGGGGGGCGGATGGCTACACCTTC
TRBV18	NA	NA	TRBJ2-1	CASSPPSGTNEQFF	TGTGCCAGCTCACCACCGTCGGGGACCAATGAGCAGTTCTTC